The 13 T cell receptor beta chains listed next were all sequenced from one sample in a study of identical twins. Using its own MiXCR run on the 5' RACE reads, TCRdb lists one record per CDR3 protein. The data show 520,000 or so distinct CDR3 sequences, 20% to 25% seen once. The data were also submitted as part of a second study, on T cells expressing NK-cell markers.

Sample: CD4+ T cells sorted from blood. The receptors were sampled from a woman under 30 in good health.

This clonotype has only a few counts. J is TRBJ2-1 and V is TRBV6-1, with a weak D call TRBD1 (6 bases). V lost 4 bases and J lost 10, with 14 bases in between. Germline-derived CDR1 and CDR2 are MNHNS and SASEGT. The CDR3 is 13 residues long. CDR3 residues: CASSAQGPGEQFF. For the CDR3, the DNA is TGTGCCAGCAGTGCACAGGGCCCAGGCGAGCAGTTCTTC.

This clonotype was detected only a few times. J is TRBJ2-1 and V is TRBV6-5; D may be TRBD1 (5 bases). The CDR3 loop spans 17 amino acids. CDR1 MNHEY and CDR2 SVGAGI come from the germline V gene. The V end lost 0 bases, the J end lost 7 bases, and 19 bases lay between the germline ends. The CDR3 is CASSYSRKESGRNEQFF. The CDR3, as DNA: TGTGCCAGCAGTTACTCGAGAAAAGAGTCAGGGCGGAATGAGCAGTTCTTC.

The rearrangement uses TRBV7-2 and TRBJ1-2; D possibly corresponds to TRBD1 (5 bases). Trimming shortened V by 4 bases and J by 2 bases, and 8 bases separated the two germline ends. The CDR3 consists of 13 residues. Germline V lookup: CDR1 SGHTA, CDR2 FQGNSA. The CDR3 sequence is CASSSSGNYGYTF. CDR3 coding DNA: TGTGCCAGCAGCTCCTCAGGGAACTATGGCTACACCTTC. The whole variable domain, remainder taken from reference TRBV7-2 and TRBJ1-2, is GAGVSQSPSNKVTEKGKDVELRCDPISGHTALYWYRQSLGQGLEFLIYFQGNSAPDKSGLPSDRFSAERTGGSVSTLTIQRTQQEDSAVYLCASSSSGNYGYTFGSGTRLTVV.

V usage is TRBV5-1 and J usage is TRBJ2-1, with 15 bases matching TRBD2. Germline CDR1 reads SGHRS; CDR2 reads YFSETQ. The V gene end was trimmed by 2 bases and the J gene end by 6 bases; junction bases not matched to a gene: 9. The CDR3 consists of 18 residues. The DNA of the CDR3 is TGCGCCAGCAGCTTAGGACTAGCGGGAGGGCCGGTGGGCAATGAGCAGTTCTTC. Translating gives CASSLGLAGGPVGNEQFF.

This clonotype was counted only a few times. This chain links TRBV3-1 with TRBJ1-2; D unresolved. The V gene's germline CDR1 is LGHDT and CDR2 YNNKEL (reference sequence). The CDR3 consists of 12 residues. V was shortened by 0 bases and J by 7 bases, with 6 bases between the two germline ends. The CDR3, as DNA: TGTGCCAGCAGCCAAGATTATCGTGGCTACACCTTC. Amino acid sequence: CASSQDYRGYTF.

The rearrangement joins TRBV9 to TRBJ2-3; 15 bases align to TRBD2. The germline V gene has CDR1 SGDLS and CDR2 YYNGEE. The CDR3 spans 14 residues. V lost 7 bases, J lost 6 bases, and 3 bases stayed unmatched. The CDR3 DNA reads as TGTGCCAGCGGGACTAGCGGGGGGCCGGATACGCAGTATTTT. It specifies CASGTSGGPDTQYF.

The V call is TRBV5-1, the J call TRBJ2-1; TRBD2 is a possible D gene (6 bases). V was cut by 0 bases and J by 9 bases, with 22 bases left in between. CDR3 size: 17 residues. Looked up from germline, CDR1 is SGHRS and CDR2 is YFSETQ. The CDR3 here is CASSLGLSLADVGEQFF. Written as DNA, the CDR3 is TGCGCCAGCAGCTTGGGCCTATCACTAGCTGACGTCGGTGAGCAGTTCTTC.

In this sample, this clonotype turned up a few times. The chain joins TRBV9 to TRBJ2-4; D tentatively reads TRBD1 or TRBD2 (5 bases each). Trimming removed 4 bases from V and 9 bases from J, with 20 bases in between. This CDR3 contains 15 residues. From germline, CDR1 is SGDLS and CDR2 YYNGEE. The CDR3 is CASSISGTSGGIQYF. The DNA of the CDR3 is TGTGCCAGCAGCATCTCCGGGACCAGCGGAGGCATTCAGTACTTC.

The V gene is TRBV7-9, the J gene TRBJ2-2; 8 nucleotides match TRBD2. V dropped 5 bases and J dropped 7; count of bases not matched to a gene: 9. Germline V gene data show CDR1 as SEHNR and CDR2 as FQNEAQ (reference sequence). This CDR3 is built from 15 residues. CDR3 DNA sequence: TGTGCCAGCAGCCCCCCGAGCGGGAGTCACGGGGAGCTGTTTTTT. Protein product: CASSPPSGSHGELFF.

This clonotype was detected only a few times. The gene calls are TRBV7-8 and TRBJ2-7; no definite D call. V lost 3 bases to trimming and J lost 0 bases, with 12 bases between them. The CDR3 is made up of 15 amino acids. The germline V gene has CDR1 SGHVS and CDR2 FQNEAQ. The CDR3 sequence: CASSLGRARSYEQYF. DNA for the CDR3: TGTGCCAGCAGCTTGGGCCGAGCTCGCTCCTACGAGCAGTACTTC.

The CDR3: CASSFGVAGSTDTQYF. Written as DNA, the CDR3 is TGTGCCAGCAGTTTCGGGGTAGCGGGGAGCACAGATACGCAGTATTTT. The rearrangement joins TRBV7-2 to TRBJ2-3, with 8 nucleotides matching TRBD2. With V trimmed by 6 bases and J by 0 bases, 8 bases remained unmatched. The CDR3 contains 16 residues. The germline V gene encodes CDR1 SGHTA and CDR2 FQGNSA.

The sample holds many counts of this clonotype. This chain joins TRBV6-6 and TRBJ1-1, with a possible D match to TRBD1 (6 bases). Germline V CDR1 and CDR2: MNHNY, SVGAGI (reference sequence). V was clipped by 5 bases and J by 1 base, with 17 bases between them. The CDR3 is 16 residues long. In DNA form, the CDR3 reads TGTGCCAGCAGTACAGGGTGGAATACACGGAACACTGAAGCTTTCTTT. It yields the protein CASSTGWNTRNTEAFF.

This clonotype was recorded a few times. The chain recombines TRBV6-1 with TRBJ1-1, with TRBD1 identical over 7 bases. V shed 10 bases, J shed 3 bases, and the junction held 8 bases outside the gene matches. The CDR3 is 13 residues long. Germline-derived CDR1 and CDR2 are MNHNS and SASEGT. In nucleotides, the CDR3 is TGTGCCACTGGATTCAGGGGGTACACTGAAGCTTTCTTT. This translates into CATGFRGYTEAFF.